The entry below describes one TCR beta chain. Its target is unknown. The data originate from a study of a mutant IDH1 vaccine in newly diagnosed glioma. Across the study: First vaccine doses came 4-6 weeks after radiotherapy alone, or with temozolomide cycles. Scheduled at week 35, visit V12 preceded visit V13, held at week 47.

Repertoires were generated with immunoSEQ multiplex PCR, while TCRdb's copy carries only in-frame clones and drops some. The profile covers some 50,000 clones, with less than 70% appearing a single time and more than 4.5% taken by the ten largest. Time point of the sample: week 47, end of study. In every dose of vaccine, 300 ug of mutant IDH1 20-mer peptide was given alongside topical imiquimod. The patients were given eight vaccinations, one each in weeks 1, 3, 5, 7, 11, 15, 19 and 23. This sample comprised peripheral blood mononuclear cells (PBMCs), obtained from a glioma patient whose treatment included an IDH1 peptide vaccine. This clonotype was obtained from a man in his forties or fifties with glioma. Some clones in this sample may be carry-over from other donors' samples.

The CDR3 protein is CASRKPGGVLNEQYF. CDR3 sequence (DNA): TGTGCCAGCAGAAAACCCGGGGGGGTTCTGAACGAGCAGTACTTC. The chain is built from TRBV6-6 and TRBJ2-7; 8 positions match TRBD2. Germline CDR1 is MNHNY and CDR2 is SVGAGI (reference sequence). The CDR3 sequence is 15 residues long. Trimming at V came to 6 bases and at J to 5 bases, leaving 12 bases not matched to a gene.